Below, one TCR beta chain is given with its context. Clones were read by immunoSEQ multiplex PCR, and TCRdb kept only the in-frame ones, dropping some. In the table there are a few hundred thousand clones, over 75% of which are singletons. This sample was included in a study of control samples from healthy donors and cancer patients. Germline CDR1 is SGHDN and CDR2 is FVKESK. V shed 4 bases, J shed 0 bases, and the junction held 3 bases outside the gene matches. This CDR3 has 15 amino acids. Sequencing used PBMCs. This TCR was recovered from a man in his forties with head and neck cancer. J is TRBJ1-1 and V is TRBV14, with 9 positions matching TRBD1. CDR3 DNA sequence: TGTGCCAGCAGCCTGGGGGACAGGGTGAACACTGAAGCTTTCTTT. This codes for CASSLGDRVNTEAFF.